This TCR beta chain was observed in a study of blood T cell repertoires in COVID-19. Looking at the study overall: Sites across the United States, Italy and Spain contributed samples from acute and convalescent COVID-19. Sources were T cells, B-cell-depleted T cells, or PBMCs; the material itself was cDNA or gDNA.

Authors' processing steps: Amplification from reference gene primers served as the basis for estimated nucleated cell counts. This table comes from immunoSEQ multiplex PCR, and its TCRdb copy is limited to in-frame clones, with some not included. D and trimming were read from the DNA, whereas the V and J calls and clone size are those reported in that table. The sample holds approximately 180,000 clones, about 88% seen once. This clone was observed a few times. The CDR3 has 14 amino acids. V was pared by 2 bases and J by 0 bases, with 7 bases between. Germline CDR1 reads SNHLY; CDR2 reads FYNNEI. Material for sequencing was peripheral blood. The TCR sequence derives from a man between 40 and 49 years old with active or convalescent COVID-19. The genes are TRBV2 and TRBJ1-1, with D hard to call. CDR3: CASSERSMNTEAFF. CDR3 sequence (DNA): TGTGCCAGCAGTGAAAGAAGCATGAACACTGAAGCTTTCTTT.